This entry concerns a single TCR beta chain. Its antigen is unidentified. The assay was immunoSEQ multiplex PCR, and TCRdb's table has in-frame clones only and misses some. The sample comprises about 52,000 clones, 85% to 90% of which are singletons, and roughly 16% rests with the top ten. This sample is part of a study of T cells in localized non-small cell lung cancer. Findings and limits, study-wide: The study linked higher blood T cell density to longer overall survival. Maximal T cell clonality occurred in uninvolved adjacent lung, with tumor ranking below it.

Trimming removed 3 bases from V and 4 bases from J, with 8 bases in between. Germline V lookup: CDR1 SGDLS, CDR2 YYNGEE. This CDR3 comprises 14 residues. The sample consisted of PBMCs, taken before any cancer treatment. This clonotype was sampled from a female donor with stage II lung adenocarcinoma. The chain links TRBV9 to TRBJ1-6; D may be TRBD1 (5 bases). In DNA form, the CDR3 reads TGTGCCAGCAGCGGGGGACGGTATAATTCACCCCTCCACTTT. Amino acid sequence: CASSGGRYNSPLHF.